These T cell receptor beta chains were read from a single sample in a study of T-cell memory formation after mild COVID-19. One entry per CDR3 protein results from TCRdb running MiXCR on the 5' RACE reads. Among hundreds of thousands of distinct CDR3 sequences listed, about 20% were seen once. Sequencing input: PBMCs or a T cell subset sorted from them (not recorded which). The receptor source for this set is an adult woman who had mild COVID-19 (a few samples of this study predate the infection). Cell type and time point are not known. CDR3s include the opening cysteine and the closing phenylalanine or tryptophan. A D gene is named only where the DNA matches it firmly. Clone size, where shown, is once, few, many, or a class for clones that have expanded.

abundance: few
d_gene: TRBD1
v_gene: TRBV12-3/TRBV12-4
j_gene: TRBJ2-7
CDR3nt: TGTGCCAGCAGTCGAGATGTGAGGCAGGGGGCCGACGAGCAGTACTTC
CDR3aa: CASSRDVRQGADEQYF

abundance: -
d_gene: -
v_gene: TRBV7-3
j_gene: TRBJ2-7
CDR3nt: TGTGCCAGCAGCCGCCTTTACGGATCACACCCCTACGAGCAGTACTTC
CDR3aa: CASSRLYGSHPYEQYF

abundance: -
d_gene: -
v_gene: TRBV5-1
j_gene: TRBJ1-1
CDR3nt: TGCGCCAGCAGCTCGGCGGGTCTGAACACTGAAGCTTTCTTT
CDR3aa: CASSSAGLNTEAFF

abundance: many
d_gene: TRBD2
v_gene: TRBV5-1
j_gene: TRBJ2-1
CDR3nt: TGTGCCAGCAGCTTAGGCCTAGCGGGAGTGAATGAGCAGTTCTTC
CDR3aa: CASSLGLAGVNEQFF

abundance: once
d_gene: -
v_gene: TRBV20-1
j_gene: TRBJ2-3
CDR3nt: TGCAGTGCCCCCGGCGAAATAGATACGCAGTATTTT
CDR3aa: CSAPGEIDTQYF

abundance: -
d_gene: TRBD1
v_gene: TRBV6-5
j_gene: TRBJ1-2
CDR3nt: TGTGCCAGCAGTTACGCCCCCGGGACAGGGTACTATGGCTACACCTTC
CDR3aa: CASSYAPGTGYYGYTF

abundance: -
d_gene: TRBD1
v_gene: TRBV5-6
j_gene: TRBJ2-7
CDR3nt: TGTGCCAGCAGACCCGGGACAGGGGTGTACGAGCAGTACTTC
CDR3aa: CASRPGTGVYEQYF

abundance: -
d_gene: -
v_gene: TRBV4-3
j_gene: TRBJ2-1
CDR3nt: TGCGCCAGCAGCCAAGTCTGGACTGGGAATGAGCAGTTCTTC
CDR3aa: CASSQVWTGNEQFF

abundance: few
d_gene: -
v_gene: TRBV15
j_gene: TRBJ1-5
CDR3nt: TGTGCCACCAGCCACCCTCCCCGGAATCAGCCCCAGCATTTT
CDR3aa: CATSHPPRNQPQHF

abundance: -
d_gene: -
v_gene: TRBV7-9
j_gene: TRBJ1-1
CDR3nt: TGTGCCAGCAGCTTAGGAGTCTCCGGGGAAGCTTTCTTT
CDR3aa: CASSLGVSGEAFF

abundance: few
d_gene: TRBD2
v_gene: TRBV12-3/TRBV12-4
j_gene: TRBJ2-1
CDR3nt: TGTGCCACAACAACTAGCGGGATCAACAATGAGCAGTTCTTC
CDR3aa: CATTTSGINNEQFF

abundance: -
d_gene: -
v_gene: TRBV7-3
j_gene: TRBJ1-2
CDR3nt: TGTGCCAGCAGCCCGGACAGCAACTCCTATGGCTACACCTTC
CDR3aa: CASSPDSNSYGYTF

abundance: few
d_gene: TRBD2
v_gene: TRBV25-1
j_gene: TRBJ2-1
CDR3nt: TGTGCCAGCAGTGCCCCGGGGGGTGAGCAGTTCTTC
CDR3aa: CASSAPGGEQFF

abundance: -
d_gene: TRBD2
v_gene: TRBV10-3
j_gene: TRBJ2-7
CDR3nt: TGTGCCATCAGTGATATCTTTCTGGTAGCGGGCGGCTCCTACGAGCAGTACTTC
CDR3aa: CAISDIFLVAGGSYEQYF

abundance: -
d_gene: TRBD1
v_gene: TRBV5-5
j_gene: TRBJ2-7
CDR3nt: TGTGCCAGCAGCGGAGGACAGGGGGCGAAGGAGTACTTC
CDR3aa: CASSGGQGAKEYF

abundance: -
d_gene: TRBD1
v_gene: TRBV5-6
j_gene: TRBJ2-1
CDR3nt: TGTGCCAGCTTAAAAAAGACCGGGACAGGGATCGATGAGCAGTTCTTC
CDR3aa: CASLKKTGTGIDEQFF

abundance: few
d_gene: -
v_gene: TRBV30
j_gene: TRBJ1-5
CDR3nt: TGTGCCTGGAGACCCACAGGGTCTAACCAGCCCCAGCATTTT
CDR3aa: CAWRPTGSNQPQHF

abundance: -
d_gene: -
v_gene: TRBV20-1
j_gene: TRBJ2-7
CDR3nt: TGCAGTGCTAGAACGGGCGGAGCCTACGAGCAGTACTTC
CDR3aa: CSARTGGAYEQYF

abundance: -
d_gene: -
v_gene: TRBV30
j_gene: TRBJ1-5
CDR3nt: TGTGCCTGGAGTAGAGGCGAGGCCAACAATCAGCCCCAGCATTTT
CDR3aa: CAWSRGEANNQPQHF

abundance: -
d_gene: TRBD2
v_gene: TRBV9
j_gene: TRBJ2-1
CDR3nt: TGTGCCAGCAGCGTAGGCAGCACTAGCGGGAGAAATGAGCAGTTCTTC
CDR3aa: CASSVGSTSGRNEQFF

abundance: -
d_gene: -
v_gene: TRBV18
j_gene: TRBJ1-5
CDR3nt: TGTGCCAGCTCACCCAGGAGGGTCACCAATCAGCCCCAGCATTTT
CDR3aa: CASSPRRVTNQPQHF

abundance: few
d_gene: -
v_gene: TRBV19
j_gene: TRBJ1-3
CDR3nt: TGTGCCAGTAGTATACTCAATGGAAACACCATATATTTT
CDR3aa: CASSILNGNTIYF

abundance: few
d_gene: TRBD2
v_gene: TRBV7-7
j_gene: TRBJ2-3
CDR3nt: TGTGCTAGCAGCCTCACTCGGACTAGCGGGAGAACAGATACGCAGTATTTT
CDR3aa: CASSLTRTSGRTDTQYF

abundance: few
d_gene: -
v_gene: TRBV12-3/TRBV12-4
j_gene: TRBJ1-2
CDR3nt: TGTGCCAGCAGTTCACACATGTATGGCTACACCTTC
CDR3aa: CASSSHMYGYTF

abundance: many
d_gene: -
v_gene: TRBV15
j_gene: TRBJ2-5
CDR3nt: TGTGCCACCAGCAGTAGATCCGGGACTGAAATAGAGACCCAGTACTTC
CDR3aa: CATSSRSGTEIETQYF

abundance: -
d_gene: -
v_gene: TRBV7-9
j_gene: TRBJ1-1
CDR3nt: TGTGCCAGCAGCTATAAATCGGGGTCGGGGTACACTGAAGCTTTCTTT
CDR3aa: CASSYKSGSGYTEAFF

abundance: few
d_gene: -
v_gene: TRBV4-1
j_gene: TRBJ2-3
CDR3nt: TGCGCCAGCAGCCAGCCGGGCACAGATACGCAGTATTTT
CDR3aa: CASSQPGTDTQYF

abundance: few
d_gene: -
v_gene: TRBV4-1
j_gene: TRBJ1-4
CDR3nt: TGCGCCAGCAGCCAAGCCGGGGTGAATAATGAAAAACTGTTTTTT
CDR3aa: CASSQAGVNNEKLFF

abundance: few
d_gene: -
v_gene: TRBV4-1
j_gene: TRBJ2-5
CDR3nt: TGCGCCAGCAGCCAAGCAGACTCGGCCAAATCGGGGCCCAGGGAGACCCAGTACTTC
CDR3aa: CASSQADSAKSGPRETQYF

abundance: few
d_gene: TRBD2
v_gene: TRBV20-1
j_gene: TRBJ2-1
CDR3nt: TGCAGTGCTAGAGATGCAACTAGCGAGTCCTACAATGAGCAGTTCTTC
CDR3aa: CSARDATSESYNEQFF

abundance: -
d_gene: TRBD2
v_gene: TRBV20-1
j_gene: TRBJ2-7
CDR3nt: TGCAGTGCGGCTAGCGGGATGTACGAGCAGTACTTC
CDR3aa: CSAASGMYEQYF

abundance: -
d_gene: -
v_gene: TRBV5-1
j_gene: TRBJ1-2
CDR3nt: TGCGCCAGCAGCCAAGAGAGCGGACCCGACTATGGCTACACCTTC
CDR3aa: CASSQESGPDYGYTF

abundance: few
d_gene: -
v_gene: TRBV5-4
j_gene: TRBJ1-1
CDR3nt: TGTGCCAGCAGCCCGGGACAAGCCCTGAACACTGAAGCTTTCTTT
CDR3aa: CASSPGQALNTEAFF

abundance: -
d_gene: TRBD1
v_gene: TRBV20-1
j_gene: TRBJ1-5
CDR3nt: TGCAGTGCACCCGAGGGGACAGCTAATCAGCCCCAGCATTTT
CDR3aa: CSAPEGTANQPQHF

abundance: few
d_gene: TRBD1
v_gene: TRBV5-1
j_gene: TRBJ2-7
CDR3nt: TGCGCCAGCAGCTCCGGGACAGGGGAGCACGAGCAGTACTTC
CDR3aa: CASSSGTGEHEQYF

abundance: few
d_gene: TRBD1
v_gene: TRBV5-8
j_gene: TRBJ1-2
CDR3nt: TGTGCCAGCAGCTACGGCCGACAGGGTCTCAATGGCTACACCTTC
CDR3aa: CASSYGRQGLNGYTF

abundance: few
d_gene: TRBD2
v_gene: TRBV5-1
j_gene: TRBJ2-7
CDR3nt: TGCGCCAGCAGCACCGGGACTAGCGGGATCACTACCTACGAGCAGTACTTC
CDR3aa: CASSTGTSGITTYEQYF

abundance: -
d_gene: -
v_gene: TRBV5-1
j_gene: TRBJ1-2
CDR3nt: TGCGCCAGCAGCGGGGACACCAAATATGGCTACACCTTC
CDR3aa: CASSGDTKYGYTF

abundance: -
d_gene: TRBD1
v_gene: TRBV7-9
j_gene: TRBJ1-1
CDR3nt: TGTGCCAGCAGCCCCTCGCCTGGGGGGACAGACACTGAAGCTTTCTTT
CDR3aa: CASSPSPGGTDTEAFF

abundance: -
d_gene: -
v_gene: TRBV20-1
j_gene: TRBJ2-1
CDR3nt: TGCAGTGCACAGCCTGGCGGGGAATGGGCCAATGAGCAGTTCTTC
CDR3aa: CSAQPGGEWANEQFF

abundance: -
d_gene: TRBD1
v_gene: TRBV6-6
j_gene: TRBJ2-2
CDR3nt: TGTGCCAGCAGCCTCGAAAGGGGGCGGTTGAATACCGGGGAGCTGTTTTTT
CDR3aa: CASSLERGRLNTGELFF

abundance: -
d_gene: TRBD2
v_gene: TRBV4-1
j_gene: TRBJ2-1
CDR3nt: TGCGCCAGCAGCCAAAAGCGGGGGGGCCTCGATGAGCAGTTCTTC
CDR3aa: CASSQKRGGLDEQFF

abundance: -
d_gene: -
v_gene: TRBV6-4
j_gene: TRBJ2-2
CDR3nt: TGTGCCAGCAGTGAGGGGACCGGGGAGCTGTTTTTT
CDR3aa: CASSEGTGELFF

abundance: -
d_gene: -
v_gene: TRBV7-2
j_gene: TRBJ2-2
CDR3nt: TGTGCCAGCAGCTTAGAGCTATTTACCGGGGAGCTGTTTTTT
CDR3aa: CASSLELFTGELFF

abundance: few
d_gene: -
v_gene: TRBV24-1
j_gene: TRBJ2-2
CDR3nt: TGTGCCACCAGTGATCGGACGGGACAGAACACCGGGGAGCTGTTTTTT
CDR3aa: CATSDRTGQNTGELFF

abundance: -
d_gene: -
v_gene: TRBV7-9
j_gene: TRBJ2-2
CDR3nt: TGTGCCAGCAGCTTAGGTGGCGGAACGAACACCGGGGAGCTGTTTTTT
CDR3aa: CASSLGGGTNTGELFF

abundance: -
d_gene: -
v_gene: TRBV20-1
j_gene: TRBJ1-1
CDR3nt: TGCAGTGCCCCCCCCGGAGGACACTTGTCAACTGAAGCTTTCTTT
CDR3aa: CSAPPGGHLSTEAFF

abundance: few
d_gene: -
v_gene: TRBV12-3/TRBV12-4
j_gene: TRBJ1-3
CDR3nt: TGTGCCAGCAGTTTGTCGGGCGGCGGGAGCTCTGGAAACACCATATATTTT
CDR3aa: CASSLSGGGSSGNTIYF

abundance: many
d_gene: TRBD2
v_gene: TRBV12-3/TRBV12-4
j_gene: TRBJ2-1
CDR3nt: TGTGCCAGCAGCCCCCGACGGACTAGCACGCATGAGCAGTTCTTC
CDR3aa: CASSPRRTSTHEQFF

abundance: few
d_gene: -
v_gene: TRBV5-1
j_gene: TRBJ2-5
CDR3nt: TGCGCCAGCAGCTTCCTAGCGAACCAAGAGACCCAGTACTTC
CDR3aa: CASSFLANQETQYF

abundance: few
d_gene: -
v_gene: TRBV5-1
j_gene: TRBJ2-7
CDR3nt: TGCGCCAGCAGCTTGGCCCCGACCTCCTACGAGCAGTACTTC
CDR3aa: CASSLAPTSYEQYF

abundance: few
d_gene: -
v_gene: TRBV5-1
j_gene: TRBJ1-6
CDR3nt: TGCGCCAGCAGCTTGGACAGGGTACCAAATTCACCCCTCCACTTT
CDR3aa: CASSLDRVPNSPLHF

abundance: few
d_gene: TRBD1
v_gene: TRBV15
j_gene: TRBJ2-1
CDR3nt: TGTGCCACCAGCAGCGGACAGGGAGGAGGTGAGCAGTTCTTC
CDR3aa: CATSSGQGGGEQFF

abundance: -
d_gene: -
v_gene: TRBV27
j_gene: TRBJ2-6
CDR3nt: TGTGCCAGCAGTTCCACTCCTTCTGGGGCCAACGTCCTGACTTTC
CDR3aa: CASSSTPSGANVLTF

abundance: once
d_gene: -
v_gene: TRBV19
j_gene: TRBJ1-2
CDR3nt: TGTGCCAGTAGTATCCCCGGGACCGGCTATGGCTACACCTTC
CDR3aa: CASSIPGTGYGYTF

abundance: few
d_gene: -
v_gene: TRBV10-2
j_gene: TRBJ2-4
CDR3nt: TGCGCCAGCAGTTTGGCGTTTGGGGACATTCAGTACTTC
CDR3aa: CASSLAFGDIQYF

abundance: few
d_gene: -
v_gene: TRBV7-9
j_gene: TRBJ2-7
CDR3nt: TGTGCCAGCAGCTCCCCTCAGAACTACGAGCAGTACTTC
CDR3aa: CASSSPQNYEQYF

abundance: few
d_gene: -
v_gene: TRBV5-1
j_gene: TRBJ2-7
CDR3nt: TGCGCCAGCAGCCCCGGTCCCGGCGGTGAGCAGTACTTC
CDR3aa: CASSPGPGGEQYF

abundance: many
d_gene: -
v_gene: TRBV9
j_gene: TRBJ2-7
CDR3nt: TGTGCCAGCAGCCCACAGGGAGGACTCCACTCCTACGAGCAGTACTTC
CDR3aa: CASSPQGGLHSYEQYF

abundance: -
d_gene: -
v_gene: TRBV2
j_gene: TRBJ2-7
CDR3nt: TGTGCCAGCGGGAGCCAGGGGCGACGGTACGAGCAGTACTTC
CDR3aa: CASGSQGRRYEQYF